This T cell receptor (beta chain) was found in a study of T cells expressing NK-cell markers. Study at large: Sequencing covered eight donors, seven HCMV-seropositive and one seronegative.

The authors made TCR beta cDNA libraries by 5'RACE template switching. This switching added a universal primer site and UMIs. From the 5' RACE reads, TCRdb lists one entry per CDR3 protein and no DNA. The sample includes over 150,000 distinct CDR3 sequences. Study outcomes and limitations: These clonotypes, the leaders elsewhere, also led the CD3+CD56-NKG2C+ fraction in a handful of donors. There remained a lack of clarity about HCMV specificity of expanded NKG2C+ T cell clones.

The germline CDR1 and CDR2 sequences are SGHRS and YFSETQ. This CDR3 contains 14 residues. Worth noting for this clonotype: The antigen is unknown.

The sample consisted of blood T cells: a sorted CD56 or NKG2C T cell subset, CD4+ or CD8+ T cells, or bulk PBMC T cells (not recorded which). The chain links TRBV5-1 to TRBJ2-7; TCRdb names TRBD2, which stays unverified in the absence of DNA. The TCR comes from a woman aged 50 to 60 in good health. CDR3 protein: CASSATTRGDEQYF.